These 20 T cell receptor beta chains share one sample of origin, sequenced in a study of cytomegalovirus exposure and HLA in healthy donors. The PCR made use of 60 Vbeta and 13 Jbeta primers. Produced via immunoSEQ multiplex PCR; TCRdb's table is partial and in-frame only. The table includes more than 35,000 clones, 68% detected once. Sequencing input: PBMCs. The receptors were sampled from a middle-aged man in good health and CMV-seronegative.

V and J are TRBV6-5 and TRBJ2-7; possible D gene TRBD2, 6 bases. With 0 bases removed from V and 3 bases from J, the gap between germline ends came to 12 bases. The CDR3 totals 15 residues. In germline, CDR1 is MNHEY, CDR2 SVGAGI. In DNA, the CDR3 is TGTGCCAGCAGTTACTCCCGACTAGTTATCTACGAGCAGTACTTC. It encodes CASSYSRLVIYEQYF.

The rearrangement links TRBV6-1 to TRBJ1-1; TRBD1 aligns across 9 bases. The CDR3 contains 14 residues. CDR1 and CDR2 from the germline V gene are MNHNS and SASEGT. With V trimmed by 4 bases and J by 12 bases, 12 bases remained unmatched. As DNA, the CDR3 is TGTGCCAGCAGTGCCTCCGGGACAGGGTATTGGCCTTTCTTT. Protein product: CASSASGTGYWPFF.

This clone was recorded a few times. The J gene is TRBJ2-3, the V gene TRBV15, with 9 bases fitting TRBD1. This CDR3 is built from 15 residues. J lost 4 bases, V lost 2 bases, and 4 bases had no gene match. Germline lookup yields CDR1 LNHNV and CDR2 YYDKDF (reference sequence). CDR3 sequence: CATSRTTGGADTQYF. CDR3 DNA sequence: TGTGCCACCAGCAGAACAACAGGGGGCGCAGATACGCAGTATTTT.

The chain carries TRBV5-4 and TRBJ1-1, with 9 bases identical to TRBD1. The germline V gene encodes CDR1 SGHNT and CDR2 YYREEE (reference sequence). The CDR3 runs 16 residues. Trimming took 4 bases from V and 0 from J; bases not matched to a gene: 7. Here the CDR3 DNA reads TGTGCCAGCAGCCCAAGGCGGGACAGGGTGAACACTGAAGCTTTCTTT. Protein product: CASSPRRDRVNTEAFF.

In DNA, the CDR3 is TGCGCCAGCAGCTTGGCCGAAGGGGTCGAGCAGTACTTC. Amino acid sequence: CASSLAEGVEQYF. The chain is built from TRBV5-1 and TRBJ2-7; tentative D call: TRBD1 (5 bases). Per germline, CDR1 SGHRS and CDR2 YFSETQ. This CDR3 has 13 residues. V was trimmed by 0 bases and J by 6 bases, leaving 10 bases between them.

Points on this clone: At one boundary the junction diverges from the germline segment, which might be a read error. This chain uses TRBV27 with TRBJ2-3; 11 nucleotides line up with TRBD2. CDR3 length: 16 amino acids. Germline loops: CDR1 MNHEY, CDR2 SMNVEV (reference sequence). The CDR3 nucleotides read TGTGCCGGCAGGCCACGACTAGCGGGGCGCACAGATACGCAGTATTTT. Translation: CAGRPRLAGRTDTQYF.

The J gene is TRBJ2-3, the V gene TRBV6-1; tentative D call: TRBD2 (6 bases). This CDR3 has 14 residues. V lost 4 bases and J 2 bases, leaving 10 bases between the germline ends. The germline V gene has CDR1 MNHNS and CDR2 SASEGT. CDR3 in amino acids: CASSGGGTTDTQYF. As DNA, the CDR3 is TGTGCCAGCAGTGGGGGCGGGACCACAGATACGCAGTATTTT.

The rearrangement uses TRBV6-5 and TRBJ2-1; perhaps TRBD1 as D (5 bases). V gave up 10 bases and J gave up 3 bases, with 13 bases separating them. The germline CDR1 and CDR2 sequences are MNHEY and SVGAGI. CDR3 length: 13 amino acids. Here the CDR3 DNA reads TGTGCCACCCGACAGAATCACTACAATGAGCAGTTCTTC. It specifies CATRQNHYNEQFF.

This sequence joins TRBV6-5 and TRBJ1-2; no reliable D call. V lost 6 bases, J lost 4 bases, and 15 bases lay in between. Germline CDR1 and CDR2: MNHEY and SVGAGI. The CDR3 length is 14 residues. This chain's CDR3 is CASSSLRVGYGYTF. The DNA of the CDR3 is TGTGCCAGCAGCTCGCTGAGGGTTGGCTATGGCTACACCTTC.

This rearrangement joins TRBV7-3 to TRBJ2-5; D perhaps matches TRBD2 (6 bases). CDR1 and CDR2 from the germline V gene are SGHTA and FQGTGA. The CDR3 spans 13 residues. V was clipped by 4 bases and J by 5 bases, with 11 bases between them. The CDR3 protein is CASSWGVGETQYF. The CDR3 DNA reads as TGTGCCAGCAGCTGGGGGGTTGGGGAGACCCAGTACTTC.

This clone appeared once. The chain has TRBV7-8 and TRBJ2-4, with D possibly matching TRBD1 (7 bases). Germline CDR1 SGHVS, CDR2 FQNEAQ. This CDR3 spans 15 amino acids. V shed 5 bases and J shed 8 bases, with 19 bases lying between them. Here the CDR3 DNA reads TGTGCCAGCAGCCTCCGCAGGGGGGCATGGGACATTCAGTACTTC. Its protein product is CASSLRRGAWDIQYF.

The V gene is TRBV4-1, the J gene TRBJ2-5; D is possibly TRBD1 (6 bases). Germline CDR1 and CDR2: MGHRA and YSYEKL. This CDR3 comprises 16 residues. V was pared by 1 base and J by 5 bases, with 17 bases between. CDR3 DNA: TGCGCCAGCAGCCAAGGGGGTGGGATGAGGGGGGAGACCCAGTACTTC. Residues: CASSQGGGMRGETQYF.

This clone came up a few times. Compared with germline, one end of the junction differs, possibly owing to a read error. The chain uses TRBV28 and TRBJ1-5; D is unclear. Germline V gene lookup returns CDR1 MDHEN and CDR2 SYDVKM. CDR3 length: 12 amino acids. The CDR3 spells CASSSINRPQHF. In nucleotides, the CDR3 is TGTGCCAGCAGTTCTATAAATCGGCCCCAGCATTTT.

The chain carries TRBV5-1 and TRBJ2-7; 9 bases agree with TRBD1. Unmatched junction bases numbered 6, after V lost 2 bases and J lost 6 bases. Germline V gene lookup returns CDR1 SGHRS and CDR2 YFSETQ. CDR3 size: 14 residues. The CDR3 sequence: CASSFWGQGVEQYF. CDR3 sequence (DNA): TGCGCCAGCAGCTTTTGGGGACAGGGCGTCGAGCAGTACTTC. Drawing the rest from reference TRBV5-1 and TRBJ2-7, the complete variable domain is KAGVTQTPRYLIKTRGQQVTLSCSPISGHRSVSWYQQTPGQGLQFLFEYFSETQRNKGNFPGRFSGRQFSNSRSEMNVSTLELGDSALYLCASSFWGQGVEQYFGPGTRLTVT.

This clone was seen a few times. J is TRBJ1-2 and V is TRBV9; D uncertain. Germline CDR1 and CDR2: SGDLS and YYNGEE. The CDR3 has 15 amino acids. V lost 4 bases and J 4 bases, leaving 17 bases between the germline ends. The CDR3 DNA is TGTGCCAGCAGCACCGGACTCTCGGACTCCTATGGCTACACCTTC. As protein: CASSTGLSDSYGYTF. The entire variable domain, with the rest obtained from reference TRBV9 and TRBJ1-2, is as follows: DSGVTQTPKHLITATGQRVTLRCSPRSGDLSVYWYQQSLDQGLQFLIQYYNGEERAKGNILERFSAQQFPDLHSELNLSSLELGDSALYFCASSTGLSDSYGYTFGSGTRLTVV.

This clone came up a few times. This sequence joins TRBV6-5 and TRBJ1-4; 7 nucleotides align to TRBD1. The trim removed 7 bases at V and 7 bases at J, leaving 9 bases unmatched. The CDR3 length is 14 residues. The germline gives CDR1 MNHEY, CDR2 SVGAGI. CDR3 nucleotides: TGTGCCAGCAACGTCAGGCAGGGGGGTGAAAAACTGTTTTTT. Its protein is CASNVRQGGEKLFF.

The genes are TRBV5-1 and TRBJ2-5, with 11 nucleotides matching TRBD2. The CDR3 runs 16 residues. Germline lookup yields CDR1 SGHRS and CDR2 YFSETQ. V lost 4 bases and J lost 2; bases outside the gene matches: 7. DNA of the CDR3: TGCGCCAGCAGCACAATATTAGCGGGGGGGCAAGAGACCCAGTACTTC. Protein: CASSTILAGGQETQYF.

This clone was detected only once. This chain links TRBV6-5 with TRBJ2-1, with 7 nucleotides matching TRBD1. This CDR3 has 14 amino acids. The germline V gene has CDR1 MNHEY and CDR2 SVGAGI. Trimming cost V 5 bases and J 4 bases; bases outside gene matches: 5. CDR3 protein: CASSHGTDYNEQFF. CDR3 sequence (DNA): TGTGCCAGCAGTCACGGGACAGATTACAATGAGCAGTTCTTC.

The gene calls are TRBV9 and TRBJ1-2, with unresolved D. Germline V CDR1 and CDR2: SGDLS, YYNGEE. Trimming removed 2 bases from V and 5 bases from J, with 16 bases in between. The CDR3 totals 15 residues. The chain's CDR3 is CASSVSPGSIYGYTF. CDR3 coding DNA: TGTGCCAGCAGCGTGAGTCCGGGGTCCATTTATGGCTACACCTTC.

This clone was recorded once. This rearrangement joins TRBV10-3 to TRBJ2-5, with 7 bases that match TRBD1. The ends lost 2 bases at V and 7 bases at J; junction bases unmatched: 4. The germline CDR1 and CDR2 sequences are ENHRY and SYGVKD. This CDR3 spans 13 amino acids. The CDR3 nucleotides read TGTGCCATCAGTGAGACAGGGGAATTGACCCAGTACTTC. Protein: CAISETGELTQYF.